Listed here are 5 T cell receptor beta chains from one sample, sequenced in a study of T cells in Graves' hyperthyroidism and ophthalmopathy. Amplification targeted TCR beta CDR3 regions from RNA transcripts. Carried out on the TCR CDR3, a first-round RT-PCR used the HTBI primer set. In TCRdb, the multiplex PCR reads were re-called with MiXCR into one record per CDR3 protein. This table has some 690,000 distinct CDR3 sequences, around a sixth appearing once. The sequencing input was blood. These receptors were collected from a man between 45 and 60 years old with Graves' hyperthyroidism.

This clonotype was recorded at least ten times. The chain is built from TRBV6-5 and TRBJ1-1; maybe TRBD1 (5 bases). Trimming pared 0 bases from V and 7 bases from J, leaving 12 bases between. Germline V gene lookup returns CDR1 MNHEY and CDR2 SVGAGI. This CDR3 is built from 14 residues. CDR3 DNA: TGTGCCAGCAGTTACTCCAGGTCGGGGGGTGAAGCTTTCTTT. Translated: CASSYSRSGGEAFF.

This clonotype was detected a few times. V usage is TRBV9 and J usage is TRBJ1-2; TRBD1 is a possible D gene (6 bases). The germline CDR1 and CDR2 sequences are SGDLS and YYNGEE. The germline V and J ends were trimmed by 4 bases and 4 bases, with 11 bases remaining between them. The CDR3 is 13 amino acids. The CDR3 protein is CASSPQTGYGYTF. The CDR3 coding sequence is TGTGCCAGCAGCCCACAGACAGGCTATGGCTACACCTTC.

In this sample, this clonotype turned up a few times. This chain joins TRBV27 and TRBJ2-3; 7 bases are shared with TRBD2. Germline V CDR1 and CDR2: MNHEY, SMNVEV (reference sequence). The CDR3 spans 14 residues. Trimming removed 7 bases from V and 2 bases from J; junction bases left unmatched: 6. In DNA form, the CDR3 reads TGTGCCAGCAAGCTAGCGGAGGCCACAGATACGCAGTATTTT. The encoded protein is CASKLAEATDTQYF.

This clonotype was seen repeatedly, ten times or more. The J gene is TRBJ2-1, the V gene TRBV6-2 or TRBV6-3, with 12 bases identical to TRBD2. V trimming: 4 bases; J trimming: 2 bases; junction bases outside the gene matches: 9. Germline CDR1 reads MNHEY; CDR2 reads SVGEGT. This CDR3 comprises 18 residues. The CDR3 bases are TGTGCCAGCAGTTCCCCCTTGCTAGCGGGGGGGACCTACAATGAGCAGTTCTTC. It is translated as CASSSPLLAGGTYNEQFF.

V gene TRBV6-1 combines with J gene TRBJ2-6, with 7 bases that match TRBD1. Germline V gene lookup returns CDR1 MNHNS and CDR2 SASEGT. J lost 0 bases, V lost 6 bases, and 11 bases had no gene match. This CDR3 has 18 amino acids. CDR3 DNA: TGTGCCAGCAGGACGACAGGGAACCCTCTCTCTGGGGCCAACGTCCTGACTTTC. This encodes CASRTTGNPLSGANVLTF.